Included here is one T cell receptor beta chain sequence, with context. Its antigen is still unknown. Trimming removed 3 bases at V and 0 bases at J, with 21 bases between. This CDR3 spans 17 amino acids. Germline values: CDR1 SQVTM, CDR2 ANQGSEA. Graft samples were processed, releasing intraepithelial and lamina propria lymphocytes. This sample is drawn from a study of graft-versus-host responses after intestinal transplantation. Study-wide background: All recipients got anti-thymocyte globulin induction, then tacrolimus and steroids for about 3 years.

Study-wide points: Early post-transplant falls in HvG clones accompanied the peak levels of circulating GvH clones. Within allografts, high graft-versus-host to host-versus-graft clonal ratios were seen among patients with graft-donor T cell macrochimerism. Some GvH clones appeared in ileal mucosa or blood before recipient bone marrow.

Profiled with immunoSEQ multiplex PCR; TCRdb holds only in-frame clones, not every one. Seen here are several thousand clones, about 80% observed once, and the top ten hold 8%. Sample: ileum tissue, taken around four months after intestinal transplantation. This chain uses TRBV29-1 with TRBJ2-7, with a weak D call TRBD1 (5 bases). This receptor was identified in a human patient who received an intestinal transplant, so some T cells may come from the graft donor. CDR3 protein: CSVEDPIDSWTSYEQYF. The CDR3 DNA sequence: TGCAGCGTTGAGGATCCCATTGACAGTTGGACCTCCTACGAGCAGTACTTC.